This T cell receptor (beta chain) was documented in a study of cytomegalovirus exposure and HLA in healthy donors. Germline lookup yields CDR1 LNHNV and CDR2 YYDKDF (reference sequence). The CDR3 length is 15 residues. V shed 8 bases and J shed 4 bases, with 18 bases lying between them. The table lists this clone with a count of one. The target antigen is unknown. Study-level findings and limits: 87-base-pair reads could not separate some V segments, including TRBV6-2 and TRBV6-3. An analysis was carried out at a later point. It showed that HLA-associated TCR beta chains were more clonally expanded than equally common non-associated chains.

Donors were ostensibly healthy at sampling, although undocumented immune exposures were probable. Both 60 Vbeta primers and 13 Jbeta primers went into the PCR. Profiling relied on immunoSEQ multiplex PCR, and the TCRdb table lists in-frame clones only, not all of them. Of about 120,000 clones in the sample, around 64% were seen once. V usage is TRBV15 and J usage is TRBJ2-1, with D possibly being TRBD1 (6 bases). The sequencing sample was made of PBMCs. The clonotype originates from a woman aged 25 to 45 in good health and CMV-seronegative. The CDR3 region is CATQPGGPLYNEQFF. In nucleotides, the CDR3 is TGTGCCACCCAACCTGGGGGCCCCCTTTACAATGAGCAGTTCTTC.